A single sample is the source of the 25 T cell receptor beta chains below, sequenced in a study of blood T cell repertoires in COVID-19. Data came from immunoSEQ multiplex PCR; TCRdb stores just in-frame clones and leaves some out. The table includes about 230,000 clones, approximately 86% detected once. The sequenced material came from peripheral blood. The origin of the receptors is a woman in her twenties or thirties with COVID-19, enrolled during active disease.

The CDR3 DNA sequence: TGCGCCAGCAGCCAAGAGTTATTTTTTGGGACTAGCGGGGGGACCTACAATGAGCAGTTCTTC. Amino acids: CASSQELFFGTSGGTYNEQFF. This chain joins TRBV4-3 and TRBJ2-1; 15 bases line up with TRBD2. V was pared by 0 bases and J by 2 bases, with 11 bases of the junction left unmatched. This CDR3 comprises 21 residues. Germline CDR1 LGHNA, CDR2 YSLEER.

The chain joins TRBV29-1 to TRBJ1-2, with unresolved D. Trimming removed 2 bases at V and 5 bases at J, with 6 bases between. The CDR3 has 11 amino acids. Germline lookup yields CDR1 SQVTM and CDR2 ANQGSEA. The CDR3 DNA is TGCAGCGTTGAAACTGATTATGGCTACACCTTC. Translating it yields CSVETDYGYTF.

DNA of the CDR3: TGCAGTGCTAGCGGGGGGGCTAAGCAGTATTTT. This sequence encodes CSASGGAKQYF. The chain is built from TRBV20-1 and TRBJ2-3; 8 bases match TRBD2. The CDR3 totals 11 residues. Trimming removed 3 bases from V and 11 bases from J; junction bases left unmatched: 4. The germline gives CDR1 DFQATT, CDR2 SNEGSKA (reference sequence).

Comment on this clone: The identical CDR3 is also encoded by other nucleotide sequences in the sample. This sequence joins TRBV5-1 and TRBJ1-6; 8 bases map to TRBD1. V lost 0 bases, J lost 7 bases, and 0 bases stayed unmatched. Germline CDR1 and CDR2: SGHRS and YFSETQ. This CDR3 spans 14 amino acids. CDR3 amino acids: CASSLGQGNSPLHF. The DNA of the CDR3 is TGCGCCAGCAGCTTGGGACAGGGGAATTCACCCCTCCACTTT.

CDR3 bases: TGTGCCAGCAGCTTACGGCGGGGGGTGGAAGAGACCCAGTACTTC. It is translated as CASSLRRGVEETQYF. The chain recombines TRBV7-2 with TRBJ2-5; 8 bases are a match to TRBD2. The germline gives CDR1 SGHTA, CDR2 FQGNSA. J gave up 3 bases and V 2 bases, and 5 bases lay outside the gene matches. The CDR3 has 15 amino acids.

The CDR3 region has the DNA TGTGCCAGCAGTTACAGGGTGGAGACCCAGTACTTC. It yields the protein CASSYRVETQYF. This rearrangement joins TRBV5-6 to TRBJ2-5, with D possibly matching TRBD1 (6 bases). V lost 5 bases to trimming and J lost 5 bases, with 10 bases between them. The germline V gene has CDR1 SGHDT and CDR2 YYEEEE. This CDR3 contains 12 residues.

This sequence joins TRBV4-3 and TRBJ2-2; TRBD2 matches 9 bases. V gave up 1 base and J gave up 5 bases; unmatched junction bases: 8. Germline V CDR1 and CDR2: LGHNA, YSLEER. The CDR3 runs 17 residues. CDR3 in DNA: TGCGCCAGCAGCCAAGGATGGAATAGCGGGAGTACCGGGGAGCTGTTTTTT. This codes for CASSQGWNSGSTGELFF.

Here the CDR3 DNA reads TGTGCCAGCAGTTTCGGACTCAGCTACAATGAGCAGTTCTTC. Translating gives CASSFGLSYNEQFF. The genes are TRBV25-1 and TRBJ2-1, with D maybe TRBD2 (5 bases). The length of the CDR3 is 14 residues. The V end lost 5 bases, the J end lost 3 bases, and 11 bases lay between the germline ends. Per the germline V gene, CDR1 is MGHDK and CDR2 is SYGVNS. Full variable domain (remainder filled in from reference TRBV25-1 and TRBJ2-1): EADIYQTPRYLVIGTGKKITLECSQTMGHDKMYWYQQDPGMELHLIHYSYGVNSTEKGDLSSESTVSRIRTEHFPLTLESARPSHTSQYLCASSFGLSYNEQFFGPGTRLTVL.

This chain links TRBV12-5 with TRBJ2-1; 11 nucleotides align to TRBD2. Trimming at V came to 2 bases and at J to 6 bases, leaving 9 bases not matched to a gene. Germline V CDR1 and CDR2: LGHNT, FRNRAP. CDR3 length: 17 amino acids. In nucleotides, the CDR3 is TGTGCTAGTGGTTTGTTTAACATAGCGGGAGGGGGCAATGAGCAGTTCTTC. Translation gives CASGLFNIAGGGNEQFF.

V usage is TRBV27 and J usage is TRBJ2-5, with TRBD1 matching over 7 bases. This CDR3 comprises 15 residues. Per the germline V gene, CDR1 is MNHEY and CDR2 is SMNVEV (reference sequence). J was trimmed by 5 bases and V by 6 bases; bases with no gene match: 12. The CDR3 region has the DNA TGTGCCAGCAGGCCTTGGAACGACAGGGATGAGACCCAGTACTTC. Protein sequence: CASRPWNDRDETQYF.

The chain employs TRBV10-3 and TRBJ2-1, with 8 bases aligning to TRBD2. The CDR3 runs to 17 residues. The J segment lost 4 bases and the V segment lost 4 bases, leaving 12 bases of the junction unmatched. Germline V gives CDR1 ENHRY, CDR2 SYGVKD. The CDR3 nucleotides are TGTGCCATCAGTGGTCCCCTTGCGGGAGGAGCTTACAATGAGCAGTTCTTC. Its protein product is CAISGPLAGGAYNEQFF.

This rearrangement joins TRBV7-9 to TRBJ2-2; 12 positions agree with TRBD2. CDR1 SEHNR and CDR2 FQNEAQ come from the germline V gene (reference sequence). The length of the CDR3 is 18 residues. The V and J ends lost 6 bases and 2 bases, in that order; junction bases with no gene match: 10. CDR3 sequence reads: CASSPVTSGGPNTGELFF. The CDR3 nucleotides read TGTGCCAGCAGTCCCGTGACTAGCGGGGGCCCAAACACCGGGGAGCTGTTTTTT.

To note about this clone: This sample includes further DNA sequences coding for the same CDR3. The chain recombines TRBV13 with TRBJ2-7; the D is unclear. Looked up from germline, CDR1 is PRHDT and CDR2 is FYEKMQ (reference sequence). This CDR3 has 13 amino acids. Trimming took off 0 bases at V and 1 base at J, with 4 bases between the two ends. The CDR3 here is CASSLGSSYEQYF. The CDR3 DNA is TGTGCCAGCAGCTTAGGTTCGTCCTACGAGCAGTACTTC.

The V and J genes are TRBV9 and TRBJ2-5; 9 positions match TRBD2. The germline CDR1 and CDR2 sequences are SGDLS and YYNGEE. The CDR3 has 16 residues. Unmatched junction bases numbered 8, after V lost 0 bases and J lost 5 bases. CDR3 coding DNA: TGTGCCAGCAGCGTAGCGTCTAGCGGGACTCGGGAGACCCAGTACTTC. It specifies CASSVASSGTRETQYF.

In its sample, this clone was seen a few times. The rearrangement uses TRBV14 and TRBJ2-3; TRBD2 aligns across 8 bases. The CDR3 loop spans 15 amino acids. Germline V CDR1 and CDR2: SGHDN, FVKESK. The V gene end was trimmed by 2 bases and the J gene end by 1 base; junction bases not matched to a gene: 2. In nucleotides, the CDR3 is TGTGCCAGCAGCCAATACGGGAGGGGCACAGATACGCAGTATTTT. Its translation: CASSQYGRGTDTQYF.

The rearrangement joins TRBV2 to TRBJ2-1; TRBD2 matches 11 bases. Germline CDR1 is SNHLY and CDR2 is FYNNEI. V lost 8 bases and J lost 8; bases outside the gene matches: 11. The CDR3 totals 15 residues. For the CDR3, the DNA is TGTGCCAGCGGAAAACTAGCGGGAGATGGCGATGAGCAGTTCTTC. As protein: CASGKLAGDGDEQFF.

The chain is built from TRBV5-6 and TRBJ2-7; weak D call: TRBD2 (5 bases). Deletions cut 0 bases from V and 4 bases from J, with 14 bases between. Looked up from germline, CDR1 is SGHDT and CDR2 is YYEEEE. The CDR3 covers 15 residues. CDR3 sequence reads: CASSLGSGLAYEQYF. DNA for the CDR3: TGTGCCAGCAGCTTGGGGTCGGGATTGGCGTACGAGCAGTACTTC.

V usage is TRBV29-1 and J usage is TRBJ1-4, with D unclear. The CDR3 covers 14 residues. V was shortened by 7 bases and J by 0 bases, with 12 bases between the two germline ends. Per the germline V gene, CDR1 is SQVTM and CDR2 is ANQGSEA. The CDR3 protein is CSATMVATNEKLFF. CDR3 in DNA: TGCAGCGCCACGATGGTAGCAACTAATGAAAAACTGTTTTTT.

The chain is built from TRBV6-4 and TRBJ1-1; 7 positions agree with TRBD1. CDR3 length equals 15 residues. From germline, CDR1 is MRHNA and CDR2 SNTAGT. V was pared by 6 bases and J by 1 base, with 8 bases of the junction left unmatched. CDR3 DNA: TGTGCCAGCAGCCCGAGACAGGGACCGAACACTGAAGCTTTCTTT. Protein sequence: CASSPRQGPNTEAFF.

The rearrangement joins TRBV4-3 to TRBJ1-6; D is uncertain. V lost 0 bases and J lost 4, with 7 bases in between. The CDR3 has 15 amino acids. Germline CDR1 and CDR2: LGHNA and YSLEER. CDR3 nucleotide sequence: TGCGCCAGCAGCCAAGATCTCAGTTATAATTCACCCCTCCACTTT. Translating gives CASSQDLSYNSPLHF.

The rearrangement links TRBV5-5 to TRBJ1-4; D is possibly TRBD1 (5 bases). The V and J ends lost 4 bases and 4 bases respectively, with 11 bases between them. Germline V gene data show CDR1 as SGHKS and CDR2 as YYEKEE (reference sequence). The CDR3 loop spans 14 amino acids. This CDR3 reads CASSLRVDNEKLFF. For the CDR3, the DNA is TGTGCCAGCAGCCTCAGGGTAGATAATGAAAAACTGTTTTTT. Complete variable domain (other parts from reference TRBV5-5 and TRBJ1-4): DAGVTQSPTHLIKTRGQQVTLRCSPISGHKSVSWYQQVLGQGPQFIFQYYEKEERGRGNFPDRFSARQFPNYSSELNVNALLLGDSALYLCASSLRVDNEKLFFGSGTQLSVL.

J is TRBJ2-3 and V is TRBV4-1; TRBD1 is a possible D gene (5 bases). Germline V CDR1 and CDR2: MGHRA, YSYEKL. The CDR3 length is 15 residues. The V end lost 4 bases, the J end lost 2 bases, and 13 bases lay between the germline ends. As DNA, the CDR3 is TGCGCCAGCAGCCTCAGGGAATCGGCCACAGATACGCAGTATTTT. Its protein product is CASSLRESATDTQYF.

The chain joins TRBV4-3 to TRBJ2-7; a weak D match, TRBD2 (6 bases). Germline V CDR1 and CDR2: LGHNA, YSLEER. The CDR3 has 15 amino acids. V dropped 2 bases and J dropped 2 bases, with 13 bases sitting between them. The CDR3 region is CASSQMGGTPYEQYF. CDR3 DNA sequence: TGCGCCAGCAGCCAAATGGGGGGAACCCCCTACGAGCAGTACTTC.

The chain is built from TRBV7-9 and TRBJ2-1; 7 bases agree with TRBD2. Germline trimming cut 5 bases from V and 10 bases from J; bases unmatched to any gene: 17. CDR3 length equals 16 residues. The germline gives CDR1 SEHNR, CDR2 FQNEAQ (reference sequence). Here the CDR3 DNA reads TGTGCCAGCAGCGGGGTCGTGACTAGCCAGGGAGGGGAGCAGTTCTTC. Protein: CASSGVVTSQGGEQFF.

The rearrangement joins TRBV5-4 to TRBJ2-2; TRBD2 aligns across 10 bases. The CDR3 sequence is 17 residues long. Germline CDR1 is SGHNT and CDR2 is YYREEE (reference sequence). Unmatched junction bases numbered 8, after V lost 1 base and J lost 5 bases. CDR3 residues: CASSLPLAGAATGELFF. DNA of the CDR3: TGTGCCAGCAGCTTGCCCCTAGCGGGGGCGGCGACCGGGGAGCTGTTTTTT.